This TCR beta chain was sequenced in a study of cytomegalovirus exposure and HLA in healthy donors. The donors were part of the roughly 120-subject validation cohort, which stood apart from the 666-subject first cohort. Assay: immunoSEQ multiplex PCR; the TCRdb copy retains only in-frame clones and omits some. The sample shows 82,000 or so clones, approximately 93% of them seen only once. This clone was counted a single time. CDR3 size: 14 residues. V was trimmed by 0 bases and J by 8 bases, leaving 12 bases between them. Per germline, CDR1 SGHRS and CDR2 YFSETQ. The chain couples TRBV5-1 to TRBJ2-1; D unresolved. The receptor's source is a man aged 18 to 30 in good health and CMV-seronegative. Sequenced sample: PBMCs. CDR3 amino acids: CASSLGVTGHEQFF. In DNA, the CDR3 is TGCGCCAGCAGCTTGGGGGTTACTGGGCATGAGCAGTTCTTC.